The 19 T cell receptor beta chains below all came from one sample that was sequenced in a study of OX40 agonist ivuxolimab in advanced cancers. The repertoire was sequenced with immunoSEQ multiplex PCR; TCRdb's copy has only in-frame clones and lacks some. Of fewer than 40,000 clones detected, 70% to 80% appear once; the ten largest clones hold about 10%. The sequenced sample was CD4+ or CD8+ T cells sorted from blood, obtained in a trial of the OX40 agonist ivuxolimab. The receptors here all came from an adult with an advanced solid tumor such as melanoma, head and neck, liver or kidney cancer.

This rearrangement joins TRBV7-9 to TRBJ1-1; tentative D call: TRBD1 (5 bases). Germline CDR1 reads SEHNR; CDR2 reads FQNEAQ (reference sequence). Trimming shortened V by 0 bases and J by 10 bases, and 9 bases separated the two germline ends. CDR3 length equals 12 residues. CDR3 DNA: TGTGCCAGCAGCTTAGCGCCCGGGGGAGCTTTCTTT. Amino acids: CASSLAPGGAFF. Full variable domain (missing parts from reference TRBV7-9 and TRBJ1-1): DTGVSQNPRHKITKRGQNVTFRCDPISEHNRLYWYRQTLGQGPEFLTYFQNEAQLEKSRLLSDRFSAERPKGSFSTLEIQRTEQGDSAMYLCASSLAPGGAFFGQGTRLTVV.

The gene calls are TRBV7-2 and TRBJ2-1; D is possibly TRBD2 (6 bases). Germline V lookup: CDR1 SGHTA, CDR2 FQGNSA. The CDR3 sequence is 13 residues long. The germline V and J ends were trimmed by 1 base and 9 bases, with 10 bases remaining between them. The CDR3 sequence is CASSLDRGSEQFF. In nucleotides, the CDR3 is TGTGCCAGCAGCTTAGATCGGGGGTCTGAGCAGTTCTTC.

The rearrangement uses TRBV19 and TRBJ2-2; 8 bases match TRBD2. V dropped 9 bases and J dropped 0; count of bases not matched to a gene: 6. The germline V gene encodes CDR1 LNHDA and CDR2 SQIVND (reference sequence). The CDR3 loop spans 15 amino acids. The CDR3 sequence: CASQSGGANTGELFF. The CDR3 DNA is TGTGCCAGCCAAAGCGGGGGCGCGAACACCGGGGAGCTGTTTTTT. Variable domain in full (rest from reference TRBV19 and TRBJ2-2): DGGITQSPKYLFRKEGQNVTLSCEQNLNHDAMYWYRQDPGQGLRLIYYSQIVNDFQKGDIAEGYSVSREKKESFPLTVTSAQKNPTAFYLCASQSGGANTGELFFGEGSRLTVL.

This rearrangement joins TRBV5-8 to TRBJ1-3, with D hard to call. Germline loops: CDR1 SGHTS, CDR2 YDEGEE. Deletions cut 2 bases from V and 0 bases from J, with 9 bases between. The CDR3 has 15 amino acids. The CDR3, as DNA: TGTGCCAGCAGCTTCACAAGAAGCTCTGGAAACACCATATATTTT. Amino acids: CASSFTRSSGNTIYF.

The V and J genes are TRBV6-1 and TRBJ2-7; 8 bases are shared with TRBD1. The CDR3 runs to 15 residues. Germline lookup yields CDR1 MNHNS and CDR2 SASEGT. V shed 1 base and J 2 bases; nucleotides not matched to a gene: 4. DNA for the CDR3: TGTGCCAGCAGTGAAGGACAGGGGATTCCCTACGAGCAGTACTTC. Amino acid sequence: CASSEGQGIPYEQYF.

V gene TRBV11-3 combines with J gene TRBJ1-1; no firm D call. This CDR3 has 14 amino acids. Trimming pared 3 bases from V and 7 bases from J, leaving 15 bases between. Germline CDR1 SGHNT, CDR2 YENEEA. This CDR3 reads CASSFIFDTYEAFF. The CDR3 DNA reads TGTGCCAGCAGCTTCATTTTCGACACCTATGAAGCTTTCTTT.

This clone was seen a handful of times. This rearrangement joins TRBV2 to TRBJ1-5; the D is unclear. V lost 6 bases and J 0 bases, leaving 3 bases between the germline ends. The CDR3 is 12 amino acids. The germline V gene has CDR1 SNHLY and CDR2 FYNNEI. In DNA, the CDR3 is TGTGCCAGCAGCTTTAGCAATCAGCCCCAGCATTTT. Protein: CASSFSNQPQHF.

This clone turned up a few times. V usage is TRBV6-6 and J usage is TRBJ1-5, with no clear D. V lost 6 bases and J lost 6, with 12 bases in between. This CDR3 contains 13 residues. The germline gives CDR1 MNHNY, CDR2 SVGAGI (reference sequence). The CDR3 bases are TGTGCCAGCAGCTATGTCTCAAGTCAGCCCCAGCATTTT. Translating it yields CASSYVSSQPQHF.

The chain carries TRBV7-8 and TRBJ1-1; 8 positions agree with TRBD1. The CDR3 covers 16 residues. Germline V lookup: CDR1 SGHVS, CDR2 FQNEAQ. Trimming at V came to 1 base and at J to 4 bases, leaving 8 bases not matched to a gene. CDR3 amino acids: CASSLVVRTGSTEAFF. DNA for the CDR3: TGTGCCAGCAGCTTAGTAGTCAGGACAGGGTCCACTGAAGCTTTCTTT.

The chain recombines TRBV5-4 with TRBJ1-5; TRBD1 agrees at 10 bases. This CDR3 has 15 amino acids. The germline CDR1 and CDR2 sequences are SGHNT and YYREEE (reference sequence). Unmatched junction bases numbered 5, after V lost 3 bases and J lost 5 bases. CDR3: CASSWGQGIDQPQHF. As DNA, the CDR3 is TGTGCCAGCAGCTGGGGACAGGGGATCGATCAGCCCCAGCATTTT. The variable domain in full, completed from reference TRBV5-4 and TRBJ1-5, reads ETGVTQSPTHLIKTRGQQVTLRCSSQSGHNTVSWYQQALGQGPQFIFQYYREEENGRGNFPPRFSGLQFPNYSSELNVNALELDDSALYLCASSWGQGIDQPQHFGDGTRLSIL.

This clone came up once. The rearrangement joins TRBV6-6 to TRBJ2-2; D not certain. Per germline, CDR1 MNHNY and CDR2 SVGAGI (reference sequence). V was shortened by 5 bases and J by 0 bases, with 10 bases between the two germline ends. This CDR3 spans 15 amino acids. CDR3 amino acids: CASSVELTNTGELFF. The CDR3, as DNA: TGTGCCAGCAGTGTCGAACTGACGAACACCGGGGAGCTGTTTTTT.

The V call is TRBV5-1, the J call TRBJ2-7, with 8 bases that match TRBD1. V shed 4 bases and J 2 bases; nucleotides not matched to a gene: 8. The CDR3 has 15 residues. Germline lookup yields CDR1 SGHRS and CDR2 YFSETQ. The CDR3, as DNA: TGCGCCAGCAGCCCCCGGACAGGGAATCCCTACGAGCAGTACTTC. It yields the protein CASSPRTGNPYEQYF.

The table lists this clone with a count of one. The chain joins TRBV19 to TRBJ2-4; maybe TRBD1 (7 bases). This CDR3 spans 14 amino acids. CDR1 is LNHDA, CDR2 SQIVND, per germline (reference sequence). V was trimmed by 6 bases and J by 2 bases, leaving 11 bases between them. CDR3 DNA sequence: TGTGCCAGTAGGGCAGGGGGGACCAAAAACATTCAGTACTTC. Protein sequence: CASRAGGTKNIQYF.

The gene calls are TRBV5-6 and TRBJ2-5; no clear D gene. The end of the DNA aligns better with TRBJ2-7, so the J call may be wrong. This CDR3 comprises 14 residues. Germline V lookup: CDR1 SGHDT, CDR2 YYEEEE. CDR3 region: CASSLASSSYEQYF. CDR3 in DNA: TGTGCCAGCAGCTTGGCGAGTAGCTCCTACGAGCAGTACTTC.

The V gene is TRBV5-6, the J gene TRBJ1-2; 7 bases are shared with TRBD1. Looked up from germline, CDR1 is SGHDT and CDR2 is YYEEEE. The CDR3 loop spans 12 amino acids. V lost 6 bases, J lost 5 bases, and 4 bases stayed unmatched. This chain's CDR3 is CASNKQGYGYTF. The CDR3 nucleotides read TGTGCCAGCAACAAACAGGGGTATGGCTACACCTTC. Full variable domain (remainder filled in from reference TRBV5-6 and TRBJ1-2): DAGVTQSPTHLIKTRGQQVTLRCSPKSGHDTVSWYQQALGQGPQFIFQYYEEEERQRGNFPDRFSGHQFPNYSSELNVNALLLGDSALYLCASNKQGYGYTFGSGTRLTVV.

The chain links TRBV5-1 to TRBJ1-3, with D unclear. The CDR3 contains 17 residues. Per germline, CDR1 SGHRS and CDR2 YFSETQ. V was trimmed by 2 bases and J by 3 bases, leaving 18 bases between them. The CDR3 DNA reads as TGCGCCAGCAGCTTAGGCGTGACGGGTCTTTTTGGAAACACCATATATTTT. The encoded protein is CASSLGVTGLFGNTIYF. Combining the CDR3 with reference TRBV5-1 and TRBJ1-3 gives the whole variable domain KAGVTQTPRYLIKTRGQQVTLSCSPISGHRSVSWYQQTPGQGLQFLFEYFSETQRNKGNFPGRFSGRQFSNSRSEMNVSTLELGDSALYLCASSLGVTGLFGNTIYFGEGSWLTVV.

This clone came up once. This chain links TRBV5-4 with TRBJ1-2; the D gene is possibly TRBD1 (5 bases). Germline V gene sequence: CDR1 SGHNT, CDR2 YYREEE (reference sequence). The CDR3 consists of 13 residues. Trimming stripped 0 bases from V and 5 bases from J, with 8 bases between. The CDR3 region is CASSLEGTYGYTF. CDR3 DNA: TGTGCCAGCAGCTTGGAGGGGACTTATGGCTACACCTTC.

The chain uses TRBV13 and TRBJ2-2, with no clear D. CDR3 size: 15 residues. The germline gives CDR1 PRHDT, CDR2 FYEKMQ (reference sequence). V lost 8 bases to trimming and J lost 2 bases, with 15 bases between them. The CDR3 reads CASRRVEGNTGELFF. CDR3 sequence (DNA): TGTGCCAGCCGCCGGGTCGAAGGTAACACCGGGGAGCTGTTTTTT.

V and J are TRBV6-6 and TRBJ1-1, with D hard to call. This CDR3 has 11 amino acids. Germline CDR1 is MNHNY and CDR2 is SVGAGI (reference sequence). V lost 6 bases, J lost 6 bases, and 8 bases lay in between. The CDR3 region is CASRRRAEAFF. CDR3 in DNA: TGTGCCAGCAGACGGCGGGCTGAAGCTTTCTTT.